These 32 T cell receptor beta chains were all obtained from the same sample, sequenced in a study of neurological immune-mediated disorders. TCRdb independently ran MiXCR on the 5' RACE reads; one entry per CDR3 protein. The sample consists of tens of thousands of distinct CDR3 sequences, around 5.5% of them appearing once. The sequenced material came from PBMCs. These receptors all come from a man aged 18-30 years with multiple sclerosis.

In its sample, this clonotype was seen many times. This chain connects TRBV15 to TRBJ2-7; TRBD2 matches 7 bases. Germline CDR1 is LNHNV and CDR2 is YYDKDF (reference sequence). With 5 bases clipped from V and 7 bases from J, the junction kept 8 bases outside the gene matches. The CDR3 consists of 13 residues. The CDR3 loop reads CATSQGSGKEQYF. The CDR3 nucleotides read TGTGCCACCAGCCAAGGGAGCGGGAAAGAGCAGTACTTC.

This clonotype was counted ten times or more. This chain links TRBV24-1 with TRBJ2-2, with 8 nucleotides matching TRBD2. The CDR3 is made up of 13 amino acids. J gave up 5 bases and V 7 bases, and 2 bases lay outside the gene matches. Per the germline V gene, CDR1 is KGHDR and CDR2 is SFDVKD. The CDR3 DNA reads TGTGCCACCAGCCGGGGGGGTACCGGGGAGCTGTTTTTT. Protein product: CATSRGGTGELFF.

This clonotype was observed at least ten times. CDR3 sequence: CASSSGTSGEDTQYF. DNA for the CDR3: TGTGCCAGCAGCTCCGGGACTAGCGGCGAAGATACGCAGTATTTT. The rearrangement joins TRBV7-2 to TRBJ2-3, with TRBD2 matching over 11 bases. With 4 bases clipped from V and 5 bases from J, the junction kept 5 bases outside the gene matches. CDR3 length equals 15 residues. Germline loops: CDR1 SGHTA, CDR2 FQGNSA.

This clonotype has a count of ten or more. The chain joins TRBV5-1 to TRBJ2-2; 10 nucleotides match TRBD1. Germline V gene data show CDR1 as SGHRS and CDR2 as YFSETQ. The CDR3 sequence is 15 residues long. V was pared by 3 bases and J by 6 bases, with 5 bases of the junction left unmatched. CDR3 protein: CASSWGQGLAGELFF. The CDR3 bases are TGCGCCAGCAGCTGGGGACAGGGGTTAGCCGGGGAGCTGTTTTTT. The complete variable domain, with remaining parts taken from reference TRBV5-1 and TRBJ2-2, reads KAGVTQTPRYLIKTRGQQVTLSCSPISGHRSVSWYQQTPGQGLQFLFEYFSETQRNKGNFPGRFSGRQFSNSRSEMNVSTLELGDSALYLCASSWGQGLAGELFFGEGSRLTVL.

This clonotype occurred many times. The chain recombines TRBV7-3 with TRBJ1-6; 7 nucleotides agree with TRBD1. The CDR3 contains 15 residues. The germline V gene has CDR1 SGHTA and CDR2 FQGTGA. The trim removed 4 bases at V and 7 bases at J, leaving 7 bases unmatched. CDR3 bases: TGTGCCAGCAGCTCCGCCGGGACAGAAAATTCACCCCTCCACTTT. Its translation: CASSSAGTENSPLHF.

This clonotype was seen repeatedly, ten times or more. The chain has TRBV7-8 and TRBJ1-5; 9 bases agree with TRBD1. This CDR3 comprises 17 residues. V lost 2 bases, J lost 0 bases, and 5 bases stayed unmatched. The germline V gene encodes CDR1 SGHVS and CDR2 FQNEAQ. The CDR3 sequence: CASSLIPGQGSNQPQHF. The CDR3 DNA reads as TGTGCCAGCAGCTTAATACCGGGACAGGGTAGCAATCAGCCCCAGCATTTT.

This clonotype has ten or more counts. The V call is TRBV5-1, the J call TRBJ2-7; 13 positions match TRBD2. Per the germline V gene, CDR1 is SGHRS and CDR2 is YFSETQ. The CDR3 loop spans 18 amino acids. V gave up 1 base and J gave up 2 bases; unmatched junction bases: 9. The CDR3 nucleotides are TGCGCCAGCAGCTTGTTTTGGACTAGCGGGAGAACCGCCTACGAGCAGTACTTC. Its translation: CASSLFWTSGRTAYEQYF.

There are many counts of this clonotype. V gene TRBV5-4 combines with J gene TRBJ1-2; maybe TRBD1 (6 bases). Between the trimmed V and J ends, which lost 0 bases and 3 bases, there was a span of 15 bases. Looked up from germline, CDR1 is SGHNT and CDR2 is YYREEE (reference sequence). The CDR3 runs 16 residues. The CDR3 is CASSLDYGGADYGYTF. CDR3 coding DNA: TGTGCCAGCAGCTTGGATTATGGGGGCGCTGACTATGGCTACACCTTC.

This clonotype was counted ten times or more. Written as DNA, the CDR3 is TGCAGTGCTGGGCGACCTAATGAAAAACTGTTTTTT. This codes for CSAGRPNEKLFF. This rearrangement joins TRBV20-1 to TRBJ1-4, with unresolved D. The CDR3 loop spans 12 amino acids. The germline gives CDR1 DFQATT, CDR2 SNEGSKA (reference sequence). V lost 5 bases and J 3 bases, leaving 7 bases between the germline ends.

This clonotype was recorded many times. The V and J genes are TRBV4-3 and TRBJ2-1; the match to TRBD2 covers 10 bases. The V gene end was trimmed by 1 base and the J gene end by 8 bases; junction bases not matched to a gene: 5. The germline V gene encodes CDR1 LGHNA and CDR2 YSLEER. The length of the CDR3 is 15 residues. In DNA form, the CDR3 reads TGCGCCAGCAGCCAAGGGGCTAGCGGGAGATATGAGCAGTTCTTC. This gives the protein CASSQGASGRYEQFF.

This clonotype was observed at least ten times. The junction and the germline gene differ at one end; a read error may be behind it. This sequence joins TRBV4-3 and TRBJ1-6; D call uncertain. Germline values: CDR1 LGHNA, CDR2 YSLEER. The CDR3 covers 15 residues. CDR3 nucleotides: TGCGCCAGCAGCCAAGAAGGGCACTCTGGTTCACCCCTCAACTTT. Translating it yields CASSQEGHSGSPLNF.

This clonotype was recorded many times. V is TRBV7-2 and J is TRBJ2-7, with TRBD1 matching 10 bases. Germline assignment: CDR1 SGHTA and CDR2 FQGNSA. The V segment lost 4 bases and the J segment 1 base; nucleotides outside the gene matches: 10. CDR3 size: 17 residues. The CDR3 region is CASSYRGGTGVSYEQYF. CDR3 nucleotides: TGTGCCAGCAGCTATAGGGGCGGGACAGGGGTGTCCTACGAGCAGTACTTC.

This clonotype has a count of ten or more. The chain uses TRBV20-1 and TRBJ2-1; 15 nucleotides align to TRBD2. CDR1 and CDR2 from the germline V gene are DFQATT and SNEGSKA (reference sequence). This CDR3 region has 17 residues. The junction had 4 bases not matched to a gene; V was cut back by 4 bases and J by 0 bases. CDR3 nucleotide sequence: TGCAGTGCTATAGGACTAGCGGGAGGGCACTCCTACAATGAGCAGTTCTTC. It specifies CSAIGLAGGHSYNEQFF.

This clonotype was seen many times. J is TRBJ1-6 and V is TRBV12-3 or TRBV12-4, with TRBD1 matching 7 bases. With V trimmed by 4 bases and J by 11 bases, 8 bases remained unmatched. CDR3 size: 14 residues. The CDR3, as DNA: TGTGCCAGCAGTTCCCTTACAGGGGCCGCACCCCTCCACTTT. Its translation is CASSSLTGAAPLHF.

The CDR3 DNA reads TGCGCCAGCAGTGAGTCGACTACAGGGGACAATGAGCAGTTCTTC. Translated, it gives CASSESTTGDNEQFF. The V and J genes are TRBV10-1 and TRBJ2-1; TRBD1 agrees at 7 bases. Germline V gives CDR1 WNHNN, CDR2 SYGVQD (reference sequence). The CDR3 has 15 amino acids. The trim removed 0 bases at V and 5 bases at J, leaving 4 bases unmatched.

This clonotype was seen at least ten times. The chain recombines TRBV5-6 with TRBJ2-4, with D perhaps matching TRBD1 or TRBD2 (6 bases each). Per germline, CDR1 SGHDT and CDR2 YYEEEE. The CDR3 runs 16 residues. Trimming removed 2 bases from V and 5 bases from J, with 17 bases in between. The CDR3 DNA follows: TGTGCCAGCAGCTTCTCCGGCTCGGGGGCCCAAAACATTCAGTACTTC. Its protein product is CASSFSGSGAQNIQYF.

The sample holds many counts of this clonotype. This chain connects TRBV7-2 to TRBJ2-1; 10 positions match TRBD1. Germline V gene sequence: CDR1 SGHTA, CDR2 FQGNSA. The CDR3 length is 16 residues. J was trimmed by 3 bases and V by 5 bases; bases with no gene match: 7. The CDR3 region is CASSTGQGVNYNEQFF. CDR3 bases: TGTGCCAGCAGCACTGGACAGGGGGTTAACTACAATGAGCAGTTCTTC.

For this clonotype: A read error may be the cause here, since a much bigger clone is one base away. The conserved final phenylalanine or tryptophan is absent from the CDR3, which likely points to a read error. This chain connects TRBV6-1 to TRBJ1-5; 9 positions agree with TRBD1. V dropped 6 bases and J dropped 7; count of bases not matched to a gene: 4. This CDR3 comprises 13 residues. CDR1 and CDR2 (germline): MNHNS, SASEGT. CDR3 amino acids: CASRLGQGQPQHI. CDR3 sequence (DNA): TGTGCCAGCAGATTGGGACAGGGACAGCCCCAGCATATT.

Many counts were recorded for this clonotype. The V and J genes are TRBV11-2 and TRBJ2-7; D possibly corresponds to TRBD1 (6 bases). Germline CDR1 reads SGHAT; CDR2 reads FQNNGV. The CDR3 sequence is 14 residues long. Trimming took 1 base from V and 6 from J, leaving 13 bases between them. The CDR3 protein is CASSLGDRSSEQYF. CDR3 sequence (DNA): TGTGCCAGCAGCTTAGGAGACAGGTCAAGCGAGCAGTACTTC. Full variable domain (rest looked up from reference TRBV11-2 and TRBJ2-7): EAGVAQSPRYKIIEKRQSVAFWCNPISGHATLYWYQQILGQGPKLLIQFQNNGVVDDSQLPKDRFSAERLKGVDSTLKIQPAKLEDSAVYLCASSLGDRSSEQYFGPGTRLTVT.

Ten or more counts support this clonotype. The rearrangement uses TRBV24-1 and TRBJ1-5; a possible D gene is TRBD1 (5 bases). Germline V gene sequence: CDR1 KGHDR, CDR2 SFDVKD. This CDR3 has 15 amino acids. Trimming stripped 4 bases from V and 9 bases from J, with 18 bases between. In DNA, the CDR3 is TGTGCCACCAGTGACCCCCGGACCGGGGGTCGGCCCCAGCATTTT. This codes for CATSDPRTGGRPQHF.

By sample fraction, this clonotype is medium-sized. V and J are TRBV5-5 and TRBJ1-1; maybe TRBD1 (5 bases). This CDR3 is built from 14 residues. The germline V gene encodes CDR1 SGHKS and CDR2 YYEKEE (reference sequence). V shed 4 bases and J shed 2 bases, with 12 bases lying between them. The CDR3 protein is CASSQDGDNTEAFF. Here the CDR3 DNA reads TGTGCCAGCAGCCAGGATGGGGACAACACTGAAGCTTTCTTT.

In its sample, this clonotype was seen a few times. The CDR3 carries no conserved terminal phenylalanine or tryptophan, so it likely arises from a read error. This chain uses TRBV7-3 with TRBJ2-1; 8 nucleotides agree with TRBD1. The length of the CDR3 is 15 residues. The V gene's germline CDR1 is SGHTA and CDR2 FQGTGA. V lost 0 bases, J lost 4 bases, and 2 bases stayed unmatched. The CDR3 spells CASSLTRTGYNEQFN. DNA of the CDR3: TGTGCCAGCAGCTTAACGCGGACAGGGTACAATGAGCAGTTCAAC.

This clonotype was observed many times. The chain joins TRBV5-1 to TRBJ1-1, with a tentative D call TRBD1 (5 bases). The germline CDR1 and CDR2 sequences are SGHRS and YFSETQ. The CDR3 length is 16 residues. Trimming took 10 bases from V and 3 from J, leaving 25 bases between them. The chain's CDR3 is CACNSGLGGSDTEAFF. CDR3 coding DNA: TGCGCCTGCAATTCGGGCCTGGGGGGTAGCGACACTGAAGCTTTCTTT. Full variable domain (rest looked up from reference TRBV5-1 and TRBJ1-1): KAGVTQTPRYLIKTRGQQVTLSCSPISGHRSVSWYQQTPGQGLQFLFEYFSETQRNKGNFPGRFSGRQFSNSRSEMNVSTLELGDSALYLCACNSGLGGSDTEAFFGQGTRLTVV.

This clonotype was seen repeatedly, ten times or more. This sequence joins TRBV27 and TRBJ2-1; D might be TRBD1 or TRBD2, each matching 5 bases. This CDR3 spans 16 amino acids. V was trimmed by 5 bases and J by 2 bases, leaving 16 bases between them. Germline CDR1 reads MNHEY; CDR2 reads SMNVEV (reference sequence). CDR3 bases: TGTGCCAGCAGTCCTAACCGGGACCCGGCCTACAATGAGCAGTTCTTC. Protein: CASSPNRDPAYNEQFF.

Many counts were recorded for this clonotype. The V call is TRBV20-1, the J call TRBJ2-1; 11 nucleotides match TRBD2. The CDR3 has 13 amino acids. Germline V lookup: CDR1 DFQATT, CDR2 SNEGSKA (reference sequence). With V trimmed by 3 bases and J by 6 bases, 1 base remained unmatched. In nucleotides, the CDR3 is TGCAGTGCTAGTCTAGCGGGAGGCAATGAGCAGTTCTTC. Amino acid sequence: CSASLAGGNEQFF.

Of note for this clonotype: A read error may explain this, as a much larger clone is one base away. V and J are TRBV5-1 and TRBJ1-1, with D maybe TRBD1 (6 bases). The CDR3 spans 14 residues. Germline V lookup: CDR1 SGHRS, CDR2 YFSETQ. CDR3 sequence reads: CANSLNQGQTEAFF. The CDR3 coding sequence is TGCGCCAACAGCTTAAATCAGGGGCAGACTGAAGCTTTCTTT.

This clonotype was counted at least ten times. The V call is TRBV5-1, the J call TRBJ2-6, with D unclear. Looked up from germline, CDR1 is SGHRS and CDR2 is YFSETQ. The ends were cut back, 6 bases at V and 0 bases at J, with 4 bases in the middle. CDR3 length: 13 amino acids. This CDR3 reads CASKLSGANVLTF. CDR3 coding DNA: TGCGCCAGCAAGCTCTCTGGGGCCAACGTCCTGACTTTC.

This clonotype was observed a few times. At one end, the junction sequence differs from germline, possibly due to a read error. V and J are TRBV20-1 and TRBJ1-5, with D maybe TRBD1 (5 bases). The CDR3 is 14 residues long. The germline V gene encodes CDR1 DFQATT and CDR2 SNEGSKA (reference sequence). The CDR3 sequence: CSARERGSLWPQNF. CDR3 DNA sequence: TGCAGTGCTAGAGAACGGGGCAGTTTATGGCCCCAGAATTTT.

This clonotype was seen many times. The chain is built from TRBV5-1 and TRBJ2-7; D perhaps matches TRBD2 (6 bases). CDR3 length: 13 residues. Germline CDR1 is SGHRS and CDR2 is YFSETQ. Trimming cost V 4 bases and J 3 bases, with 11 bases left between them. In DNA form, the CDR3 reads TGCGCCAGCAGCCCGGGACTTATCTACGAGCAGTACTTC. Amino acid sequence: CASSPGLIYEQYF.

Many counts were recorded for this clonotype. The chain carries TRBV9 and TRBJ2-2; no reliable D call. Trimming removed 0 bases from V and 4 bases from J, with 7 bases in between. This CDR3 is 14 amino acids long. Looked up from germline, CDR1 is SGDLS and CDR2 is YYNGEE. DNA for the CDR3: TGTGCCAGCAGCGTAGATGTACTCACCGGGGAGCTGTTTTTT. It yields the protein CASSVDVLTGELFF.

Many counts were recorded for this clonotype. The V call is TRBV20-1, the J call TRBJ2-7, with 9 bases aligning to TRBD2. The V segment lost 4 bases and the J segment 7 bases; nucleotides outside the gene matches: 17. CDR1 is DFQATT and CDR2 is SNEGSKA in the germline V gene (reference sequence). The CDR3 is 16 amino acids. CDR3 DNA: TGCAGTGCTACCCCCCTGAGGGCGGGAGGGCCTTGGGAGCAGTACTTC. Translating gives CSATPLRAGGPWEQYF.

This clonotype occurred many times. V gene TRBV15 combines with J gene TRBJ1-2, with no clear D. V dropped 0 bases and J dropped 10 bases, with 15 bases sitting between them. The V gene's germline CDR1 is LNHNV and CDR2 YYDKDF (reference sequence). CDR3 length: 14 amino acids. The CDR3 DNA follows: TGTGCCACCAGCAGAGATCGAGCGGCCTACGACTACACCTTC. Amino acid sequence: CATSRDRAAYDYTF.